This T cell receptor beta chain was identified in a study of PD-L1 blockade in urothelial cancer listed by TCRdb under 2017. Regarding the complete study: All patients started therapy in the mid-2010s and received atezolizumab 1,200 mg intravenously every 3 weeks. In the same patients, pretreatment tumors underwent whole exome sequencing and RNA sequencing in addition to TCR sequencing. The study, an exploratory multi-omic analysis, examined somatic, immune and clinical correlates of response to PD-L1 blockade with atezolizumab in urothelial cancer. An ECOG performance status of 0 or 1 was recorded for the patients, and 0 to 3 prior chemotherapy regimens had been received by the patients. Pretreatment tumor samples, along with matched peripheral blood collected serially before and after atezolizumab treatment, underwent TCR sequencing. Around 30 patients had pretreatment blood TCR-seq, some 24 had at least one posttreatment blood collection, and some 24 had tumor TCR-seq. About nine tenths of the roughly 30 patients were males with bladder-origin urothelial cancer, and about 60% of the 29 reported a prior smoking history. Under ten patients achieved durable clinical benefit and 20 did not. Blood samples were analyzed at two time points: 3 weeks after treatment start (second dose) and 6 weeks after treatment start. A median of about 150,000 T cells and approximately 83,000 unique TCRs was obtained from blood samples, and a median clonality of approximately 0.08 was observed. Durable clinical benefit was defined as a progression-free survival longer than 6 months, and TCR features were additionally tested against progression-free survival and overall survival.

In the case of this clone: The target of this receptor is not known. It has no much larger one-base neighbor in the sample; base qualities were not kept.

Broad study findings and their caveats: Small sample size (n ≈ 27) and many exploratory analyses mean the results are intended to be hypothesis-generating. At 3 weeks after the start of treatment, tumor-associated TCR clones in peripheral blood had expanded more in patients with durable benefit (n of about 20, p = 0.022). A pretreatment peripheral blood TCR clonality below the median was linked to improved progression-free and overall survival.

The time point label on this specimen signifies: pretreatment peripheral blood. A cohort of about 30 patients with locally advanced or metastatic urothelial carcinoma, treated at Memorial Sloan Kettering on a trial protocol, was included. Peripheral blood mononuclear cells were collected pretreatment and during treatment, with between 1 and 8 total time points obtained per patient. The Qiagen DNeasy Blood extraction kit was used to purify genomic DNA from total PBMCs and from tumor samples. PBMCs were collected pretreatment and during treatment, and were isolated and stored as previously described. Each PCR received spiked-in synthetic TCR analog templates so that absolute template abundance could be estimated from read counts. TCRbeta CDR3 regions were amplified from genomic DNA with bias-controlled V and J gene primers using the immunoSEQ assay. Sequencing of rearranged TCRbeta segments was performed at approximately 20X coverage. The original pipeline was this. Clustering was used to correct sequencing errors, and CDR3s were annotated against IMGT so that V, D and J genes could be assigned. Downstream analyses used only productive TCRbeta rearrangements, leaving out any out-of-frame or stop-codon sequences. To compute clonality, Shannon entropy was normalized by the log of the number of unique productive sequences and then subtracted from one. Fisher's exact test with Benjamini-Hochberg correction, at a threshold of adjusted p below 0.01, was used to find clones that differed between time points or between blood and tumor. TCRdb provides this immuneACCESS table in a form limited to in-frame rearrangements. Some clones are lacking; in checked studies, under half of them reflect an unresolved V gene, and why the rest are absent is not known. V and J calls and clone size come straight from that table; D and trimming were deduced from the DNA. In this sample the table shows 70,000 to 75,000 clones, 84% of which occur a single time. Around a tenth of the sample rests with the top ten.

The sequence was collected from a woman between 65 and 79 years old with urothelial cancer. The specimen was PBMCs, collected around atezolizumab (anti-PD-L1) treatment.

The DNA sequence is TGCGCCAGCAGCTTGGCCCGGACAGGGGAAGAGCAGTACTTC. This sequence encodes CASSLARTGEEQYF. Here the chain combines TRBV5-1 and TRBJ2-7, with 9 bases matching TRBD1. Per the germline V gene, SGHRS is the CDR1 and YFSETQ is the CDR2. V loses 0 bases at its end and J loses 7 bases; junction bases beyond the gene matches: 5. The CDR3 starts with the cysteine, ends with the phenylalanine, and has 14 residues. Here the CDR3 DNA is all that survives: 42 bases in frame from base 1. Beyond the CDR3, the reference TRBV5-1 and TRBJ2-7 genes provide the residues; the full variable domain reads: KAGVTQTPRYLIKTRGQQVTLSCSPISGHRSVSWYQQTPGQGLQFLFEYFSETQRNKGNFPGRFSGRQFSNSRSEMNVSTLELGDSALYLCASSLARTGEEQYFGPGTRLTVT.